The 10 T cell receptor beta chains in this list originate from one sample, sequenced in a study of T cell responses to AZD1222 COVID-19 vaccine. The data were produced by immunoSEQ multiplex PCR, yet TCRdb's version contains in-frame clones alone and is incomplete. The sample lists some 120,000 clones, around 89% occurring once. The input for sequencing was peripheral blood, taken on day 0 of MenACWY control vaccination. The receptors shown here come from an adult in good health.

V usage is TRBV6-2 or TRBV6-3 and J usage is TRBJ2-1; possible D gene TRBD1, 7 bases. CDR3 length: 15 amino acids. V lost 6 bases and J lost 6, with 18 bases in between. The germline V gene encodes CDR1 MNHEY and CDR2 SVGEGT. CDR3 residues: CASSRGAPGRNEQFF. CDR3 sequence (DNA): TGTGCCAGCAGCAGGGGGGCACCTGGGCGCAATGAGCAGTTCTTC.

The rearrangement links TRBV7-9 to TRBJ2-7; 7 bases map to TRBD1. CDR1 is SEHNR and CDR2 is FQNEAQ in the germline V gene (reference sequence). This CDR3 comprises 13 residues. With 5 bases clipped from V and 3 bases from J, the junction kept 4 bases outside the gene matches. In nucleotides, the CDR3 is TGTGCCAGCAGCCAGGGACAGATCTACGAGCAGTACTTC. It is translated as CASSQGQIYEQYF.

This clone is a singleton in its sample. The chain employs TRBV11-3 and TRBJ2-3, with 8 nucleotides matching TRBD2. The V and J ends lost 5 bases and 0 bases, in that order; junction bases with no gene match: 13. Germline CDR1 reads SGHNT; CDR2 reads YENEEA. This CDR3 is 18 amino acids long. The CDR3 nucleotides read TGTGCCAGCAGCCACGGGGGGGGCCTCCTAGGGAGCACAGATACGCAGTATTTT. Residues: CASSHGGGLLGSTDTQYF.

In its sample, this clone was seen a few times. The chain uses TRBV27 and TRBJ2-7; D perhaps matches TRBD2 (5 bases). Germline assignment: CDR1 MNHEY and CDR2 SMNVEV (reference sequence). Deletions cut 6 bases from V and 1 base from J, with 13 bases between. The CDR3 has 14 residues. The chain's CDR3 is CASSTSGGSYEQYF. The CDR3 region has the DNA TGTGCCAGCAGCACTTCAGGAGGATCCTACGAGCAGTACTTC.

This chain uses TRBV7-2 with TRBJ2-7; 7 bases are shared with TRBD1. V lost 5 bases, J lost 0 bases, and 4 bases stayed unmatched. There are 14 residues in the CDR3. CDR1 and CDR2 from the germline V gene are SGHTA and FQGNSA. CDR3: CASSLRDSSYEQYF. As DNA, the CDR3 is TGTGCCAGCAGCCTACGGGACAGCTCCTACGAGCAGTACTTC.

This chain links TRBV7-9 with TRBJ2-7, with 16 bases lining up with TRBD2. The germline CDR1 and CDR2 sequences are SEHNR and FQNEAQ (reference sequence). Germline trimming cut 6 bases from V and 6 bases from J; bases unmatched to any gene: 11. CDR3 length equals 17 residues. CDR3 sequence reads: CASSPGTSGRASVEQYF. CDR3 DNA sequence: TGTGCCAGCAGTCCCGGGACTAGCGGGAGGGCGTCCGTCGAGCAGTACTTC.

This clone was seen only once. V usage is TRBV5-5 and J usage is TRBJ2-7; 7 bases match TRBD1. The germline V gene encodes CDR1 SGHKS and CDR2 YYEKEE (reference sequence). The length of the CDR3 is 12 residues. V trimming: 5 bases; J trimming: 4 bases; junction bases outside the gene matches: 3. CDR3 sequence: CASSLQGYEQYF. Here the CDR3 DNA reads TGTGCCAGCAGTTTACAGGGGTACGAGCAGTACTTC. The whole variable domain, remainder taken from reference TRBV5-5 and TRBJ2-7, is DAGVTQSPTHLIKTRGQQVTLRCSPISGHKSVSWYQQVLGQGPQFIFQYYEKEERGRGNFPDRFSARQFPNYSSELNVNALLLGDSALYLCASSLQGYEQYFGPGTRLTVT.

The chain recombines TRBV6-5 with TRBJ1-5; D unclear. This CDR3 region has 15 residues. Trimming pared 2 bases from V and 0 bases from J, leaving 8 bases between. Germline loops: CDR1 MNHEY, CDR2 SVGAGI. The CDR3 here is CASSYTQNSNQPQHF. CDR3 in DNA: TGTGCCAGCAGTTACACCCAGAATAGCAATCAGCCCCAGCATTTT.

The CDR3 bases are TGTGCCAGCAGGGAAAGCCAAACCCGATCGTACGAGCAGTACTTC. Translating it yields CASRESQTRSYEQYF. The V gene is TRBV2, the J gene TRBJ2-7; D gene ambiguous. Looked up from germline, CDR1 is SNHLY and CDR2 is FYNNEI. V dropped 6 bases and J dropped 4 bases, with 19 bases sitting between them. The CDR3 is 15 residues long.

This clone was found a few times. The CDR3 DNA reads as TGTGCCAGCAGCTTGGGTCAGTCCTACGAGCAGTACTTC. Its translation: CASSLGQSYEQYF. This rearrangement joins TRBV5-4 to TRBJ2-7, with D uncertain. V was shortened by 0 bases and J by 1 base, with 5 bases between the two germline ends. The germline V gene has CDR1 SGHNT and CDR2 YYREEE (reference sequence). The CDR3 length is 13 residues.